A single sample is the source of the 20 T cell receptor beta chains below, sequenced in a study of T cells in Graves' hyperthyroidism and ophthalmopathy. Template material for amplifying TCR beta CDR3 regions consisted of RNA transcripts. Using the HTBI primer set, a first-round RT-PCR was run on the TCR CDR3. TCRdb processed the multiplex PCR reads anew with MiXCR; each CDR3 protein has one entry. The data contain roughly 200,000 distinct CDR3 sequences, 15% to 20% of them singletons. The material sequenced was blood. The receptor source for this set is a man between 35 and 55 years old with Graves' hyperthyroidism.

V is TRBV20-1 and J is TRBJ2-7; a possible D gene is TRBD2 (6 bases). The CDR3 has 14 amino acids. The V gene's germline CDR1 is DFQATT and CDR2 SNEGSKA (reference sequence). Trimming removed 0 bases at V and 3 bases at J, with 12 bases between. The CDR3 here is CSARDGTSYYEQYF. DNA of the CDR3: TGCAGTGCTAGAGATGGTACTAGCTACTACGAGCAGTACTTC.

This chain links TRBV19 with TRBJ2-2, with D perhaps assigned TRBD1 or TRBD2 (6 bases each). With 5 bases removed from V and 5 bases from J, the gap between germline ends came to 21 bases. CDR1 and CDR2 (germline): LNHDA, SQIVND (reference sequence). This CDR3 is 17 amino acids long. The CDR3 reads CASSATGGGIRTGELFF. The CDR3 DNA is TGTGCCAGTAGTGCCACTGGAGGGGGGATTAGGACCGGGGAGCTGTTTTTT.

This clonotype was recorded at least ten times. V usage is TRBV13 and J usage is TRBJ2-3; D remains unclear. The V end lost 1 base, the J end lost 5 bases, and 10 bases lay between the germline ends. CDR3 size: 14 residues. The germline V gene encodes CDR1 PRHDT and CDR2 FYEKMQ (reference sequence). CDR3 protein: CASSLASEGDTQYF. DNA for the CDR3: TGTGCCAGCAGCTTAGCGAGTGAAGGAGATACGCAGTATTTT.

This clonotype was observed many times. The chain carries TRBV5-1 and TRBJ2-3, with a tentative D call TRBD1 (6 bases). CDR1 and CDR2 (germline): SGHRS, YFSETQ. This CDR3 comprises 14 residues. The V end lost 2 bases, the J end lost 2 bases, and 9 bases lay between the germline ends. CDR3 region: CASSLGQHTDTQYF. The CDR3 DNA reads TGCGCCAGCAGCTTAGGACAGCACACAGATACGCAGTATTTT.

The chain recombines TRBV7-9 with TRBJ2-3; D is uncertain. CDR3 length: 14 amino acids. V lost 3 bases and J 2 bases, leaving 9 bases between the germline ends. Per the germline V gene, CDR1 is SEHNR and CDR2 is FQNEAQ (reference sequence). CDR3 in amino acids: CASSFGSFTDTQYF. DNA of the CDR3: TGTGCCAGCAGCTTTGGAAGTTTCACAGATACGCAGTATTTT.

Ten or more counts support this clonotype. J is TRBJ2-2 and V is TRBV10-3; the D is unclear. The CDR3 sequence is 14 residues long. Germline values: CDR1 ENHRY, CDR2 SYGVKD. Between the trimmed V and J ends, which lost 0 bases and 5 bases, there was a span of 7 bases. DNA of the CDR3: TGTGCCATCAGTGAGTCGTATAGGACCGGGGAGCTGTTTTTT. Translated, it gives CAISESYRTGELFF.

There are many counts of this clonotype. V is TRBV7-3 and J is TRBJ2-3; D unresolved. CDR1 and CDR2 (germline): SGHTA, FQGTGA. CDR3 length: 13 residues. Trimming took 3 bases from V and 2 from J, leaving 6 bases between them. CDR3 in amino acids: CASSFNPTDTQYF. The CDR3 region has the DNA TGTGCCAGCAGCTTTAACCCCACAGATACGCAGTATTTT.

This clonotype occurred a few times. The gene calls are TRBV6-2 or TRBV6-3 and TRBJ1-1, with no clear D. Germline V gene data show CDR1 as MNHEY and CDR2 as SVGEGT. CDR3 length: 13 residues. Trimming stripped 5 bases from V and 2 bases from J, with 9 bases between. The CDR3: CASSGWANTEAFF. In DNA, the CDR3 is TGTGCCAGCAGTGGGTGGGCAAACACTGAAGCTTTCTTT.

The chain uses TRBV20-1 and TRBJ2-3, with TRBD2 matching 8 bases. V lost 6 bases, J lost 3 bases, and 8 bases stayed unmatched. The CDR3 has 14 residues. Germline CDR1 reads DFQATT; CDR2 reads SNEGSKA (reference sequence). CDR3: CSAPILAETDTQYF. Written as DNA, the CDR3 is TGCAGTGCGCCGATACTAGCGGAGACAGATACGCAGTATTTT.

This clonotype was found many times. The CDR3 loop is CSARDLGSPQHF. Here the CDR3 DNA reads TGCAGTGCTAGAGATCTGGGATCGCCCCAGCATTTT. This chain joins TRBV20-1 and TRBJ1-5; D unclear. CDR1 DFQATT and CDR2 SNEGSKA come from the germline V gene (reference sequence). This CDR3 is built from 12 residues. Trimming pared 0 bases from V and 9 bases from J, leaving 9 bases between.

This clonotype was counted at least ten times. The chain carries TRBV28 and TRBJ2-3; TRBD1 might be the D (6 bases). Trimming stripped 10 bases from V and 3 bases from J, with 20 bases between. The V gene's germline CDR1 is MDHEN and CDR2 SYDVKM. The CDR3 is made up of 15 amino acids. The CDR3 region has the DNA TGTGCCACCTCGTTTGGTGGCAGGGGAACAGATACGCAGTATTTT. It yields the protein CATSFGGRGTDTQYF. The whole variable domain, filled in from reference TRBV28 and TRBJ2-3, reads DVKVTQSSRYLVKRTGEKVFLECVQDMDHENMFWYRQDPGLGLRLIYFSYDVKMKEKGDIPEGYSVSREKKERFSLILESASTNQTSMYLCATSFGGRGTDTQYFGPGTRLTVL.

This clonotype was detected many times. The CDR3 bases are TGTGCCAGCAGCTTAAGGCCAGGGGATGCCCCAGCTGAAGCTTTCTTT. As protein: CASSLRPGDAPAEAFF. The rearrangement links TRBV7-2 to TRBJ1-1, with D possibly matching TRBD1 (6 bases). This CDR3 contains 16 residues. CDR1 and CDR2 (germline): SGHTA, FQGNSA. V lost 2 bases to trimming and J lost 6 bases, with 19 bases between them.

This clonotype was found many times. The chain has TRBV3-1 and TRBJ1-2, with 7 bases aligning to TRBD1. This CDR3 is 14 amino acids long. V trimming: 2 bases; J trimming: 6 bases; junction bases outside the gene matches: 6. Per germline, CDR1 LGHDT and CDR2 YNNKEL (reference sequence). The CDR3 spells CASSQYDRDHGYTF. The DNA of the CDR3 is TGTGCCAGCAGCCAATACGACAGGGATCATGGCTACACCTTC.

V usage is TRBV15 and J usage is TRBJ2-2, with a weak D call TRBD2 (5 bases). Trimming cost V 0 bases and J 3 bases, with 14 bases left between them. The CDR3 has 17 amino acids. Germline V gives CDR1 LNHNV, CDR2 YYDKDF (reference sequence). The chain's CDR3 is CATSRDAGLRYTGELFF. The CDR3 bases are TGTGCCACCAGCAGAGATGCGGGTCTCCGGTACACCGGGGAGCTGTTTTTT.

This clonotype was found many times. The rearrangement joins TRBV19 to TRBJ2-5; D might be TRBD2 (5 bases). This CDR3 spans 14 amino acids. The germline V gene encodes CDR1 LNHDA and CDR2 SQIVND (reference sequence). Between the trimmed V and J ends, which lost 5 bases and 5 bases, there was a span of 15 bases. Written as DNA, the CDR3 is TGTGCCAGTAGTCCTGGACTGGGAACGGAGACCCAGTACTTC. This encodes CASSPGLGTETQYF.

This clonotype was recorded at least ten times. The V and J genes are TRBV19 and TRBJ2-3; tentatively, D is TRBD1 or TRBD2 (6 bases each). Germline V CDR1 and CDR2: LNHDA, SQIVND (reference sequence). Trimming took off 4 bases at V and 4 bases at J, with 18 bases between the two ends. The CDR3 loop spans 16 amino acids. CDR3 sequence (DNA): TGTGCCAGTAGTACCCCCGTGGGGGGCGGGTCAGATACGCAGTATTTT. Encoded protein: CASSTPVGGGSDTQYF.

This clonotype was seen at least ten times. The rearrangement joins TRBV7-9 to TRBJ2-2; 7 bases are a match to TRBD1. The V segment lost 3 bases and the J segment 3 bases; nucleotides outside the gene matches: 1. Per germline, CDR1 SEHNR and CDR2 FQNEAQ (reference sequence). This CDR3 spans 14 amino acids. For the CDR3, the DNA is TGTGCCAGCAGCTTCGACAGGGACACCGGGGAGCTGTTTTTT. It translates to CASSFDRDTGELFF.

Comment on this clonotype: No conserved phenylalanine or tryptophan is present at the end of the CDR3, so a read error is the likely explanation. The chain recombines TRBV2 with TRBJ2-5; D might be TRBD1 (5 bases). In germline, CDR1 is SNHLY, CDR2 FYNNEI. V shed 6 bases and J shed 7 bases, with 15 bases lying between them. The CDR3 length is 13 residues. This CDR3 reads CASRYFREGTQYS. The CDR3 bases are TGTGCCAGCAGGTACTTCAGGGAAGGGACCCAGTACTCC.

This clonotype has more than one count but fewer than ten. It may be a read error: a sequence one base away is much more abundant. The rearrangement joins TRBV5-4 to TRBJ1-1; D call uncertain. The CDR3 runs to 12 residues. CDR1 and CDR2 (germline): SGHNT, YYREEE (reference sequence). Trimming took off 4 bases at V and 1 base at J, with 5 bases between the two ends. Here the CDR3 DNA reads TGTGCCAGCAGCATTCCGAACACTGAAGCTTTCTTT. Protein: CASSIPNTEAFF.

At least ten counts were recorded for this clonotype. The chain combines TRBV7-2 with TRBJ1-5, with unresolved D. V lost 4 bases and J 0 bases, leaving 7 bases between the germline ends. The CDR3 spans 14 residues. Germline V lookup: CDR1 SGHTA, CDR2 FQGNSA. CDR3 sequence: CASSSGISNQPQHF. The CDR3 coding sequence is TGTGCCAGCAGCTCTGGGATTAGCAATCAGCCCCAGCATTTT.